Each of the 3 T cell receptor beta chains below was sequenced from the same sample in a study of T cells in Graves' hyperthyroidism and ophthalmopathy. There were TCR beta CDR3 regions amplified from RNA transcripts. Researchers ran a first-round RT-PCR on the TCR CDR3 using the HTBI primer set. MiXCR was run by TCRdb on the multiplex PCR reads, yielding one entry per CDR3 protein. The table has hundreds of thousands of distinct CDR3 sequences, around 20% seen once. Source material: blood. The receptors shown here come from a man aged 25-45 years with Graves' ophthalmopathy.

Written as DNA, the CDR3 is TGTGCCAGCAGCTTATACCTAGCGGGAGAAGCCGAGCAGTACTTC. Amino acid sequence: CASSLYLAGEAEQYF. The chain links TRBV11-2 to TRBJ2-7; 10 bases fit TRBD2. The germline CDR1 and CDR2 sequences are SGHAT and FQNNGV. The CDR3 runs 15 residues. The junction had 7 bases not matched to a gene; V was cut back by 2 bases and J by 6 bases. Supplemented by reference TRBV11-2 and TRBJ2-7, the full variable domain reads EAGVAQSPRYKIIEKRQSVAFWCNPISGHATLYWYQQILGQGPKLLIQFQNNGVVDDSQLPKDRFSAERLKGVDSTLKIQPAKLEDSAVYLCASSLYLAGEAEQYFGPGTRLTVT.

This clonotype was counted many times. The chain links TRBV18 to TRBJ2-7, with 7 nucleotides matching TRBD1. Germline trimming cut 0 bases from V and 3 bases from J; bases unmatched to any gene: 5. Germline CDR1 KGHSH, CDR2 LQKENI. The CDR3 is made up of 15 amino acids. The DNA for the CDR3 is TGTGCCAGCTCACCACCCAACAGGGGTGACTACGAGCAGTACTTC. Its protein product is CASSPPNRGDYEQYF. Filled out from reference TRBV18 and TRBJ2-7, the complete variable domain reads NAGVMQNPRHLVRRRGQEARLRCSPMKGHSHVYWYRQLPEEGLKFMVYLQKENIIDESGMPKERFSAEFPKEGPSILRIQQVVRGDSAAYFCASSPPNRGDYEQYFGPGTRLTVT.

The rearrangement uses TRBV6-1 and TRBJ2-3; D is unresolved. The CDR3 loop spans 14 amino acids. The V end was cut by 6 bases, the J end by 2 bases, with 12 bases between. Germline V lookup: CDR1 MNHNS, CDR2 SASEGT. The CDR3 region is CASSMASNTDTQYF. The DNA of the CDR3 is TGTGCCAGCAGCATGGCCAGCAACACAGATACGCAGTATTTT.